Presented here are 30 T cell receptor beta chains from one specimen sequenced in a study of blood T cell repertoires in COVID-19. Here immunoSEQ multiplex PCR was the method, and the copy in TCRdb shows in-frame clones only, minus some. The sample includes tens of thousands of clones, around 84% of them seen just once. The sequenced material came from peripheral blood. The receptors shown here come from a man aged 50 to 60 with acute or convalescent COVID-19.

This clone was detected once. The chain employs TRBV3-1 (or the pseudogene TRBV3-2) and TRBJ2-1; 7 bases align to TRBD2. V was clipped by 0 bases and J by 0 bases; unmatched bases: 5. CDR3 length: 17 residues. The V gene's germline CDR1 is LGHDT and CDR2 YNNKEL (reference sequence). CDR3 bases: TGTGCCAGCAGCCAAGACCCCGGGGGGATCTCCTACAATGAGCAGTTCTTC. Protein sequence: CASSQDPGGISYNEQFF.

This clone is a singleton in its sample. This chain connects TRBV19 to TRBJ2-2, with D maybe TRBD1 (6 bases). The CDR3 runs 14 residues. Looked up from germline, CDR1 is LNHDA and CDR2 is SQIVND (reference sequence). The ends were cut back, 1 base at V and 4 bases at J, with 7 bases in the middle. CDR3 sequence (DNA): TGTGCCAGTAGTATAGCAGGGGCCACCGGGGAGCTGTTTTTT. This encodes CASSIAGATGELFF.

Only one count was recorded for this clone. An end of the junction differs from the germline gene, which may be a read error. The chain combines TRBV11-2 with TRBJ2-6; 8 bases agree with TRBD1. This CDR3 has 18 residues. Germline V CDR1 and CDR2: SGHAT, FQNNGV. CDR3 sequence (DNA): TGTGTCAGCAGCTTCCGGACAGGGACCAGCTCTGGGGCCAACGTCCTGACTTTC. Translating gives CVSSFRTGTSSGANVLTF.

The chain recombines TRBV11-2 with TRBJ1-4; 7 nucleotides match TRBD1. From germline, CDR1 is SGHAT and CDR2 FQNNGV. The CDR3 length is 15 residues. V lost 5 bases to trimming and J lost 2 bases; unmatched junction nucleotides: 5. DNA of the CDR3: TGTGCCAGCAGCCTACAGGGGAATACTAATGAAAAACTGTTTTTT. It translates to CASSLQGNTNEKLFF.

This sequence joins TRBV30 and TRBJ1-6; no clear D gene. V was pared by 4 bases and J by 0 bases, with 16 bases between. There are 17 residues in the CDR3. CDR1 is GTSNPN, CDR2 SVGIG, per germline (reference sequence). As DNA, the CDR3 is TGTGCCTGGACCAATAACCCCGATAGCTCCTATAATTCACCCCTCCACTTT. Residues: CAWTNNPDSSYNSPLHF.

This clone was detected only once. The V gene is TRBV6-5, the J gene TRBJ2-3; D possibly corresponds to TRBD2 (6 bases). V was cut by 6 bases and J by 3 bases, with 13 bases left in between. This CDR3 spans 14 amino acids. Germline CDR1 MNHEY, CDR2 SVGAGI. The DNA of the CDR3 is TGTGCCAGCAGCCACGCGGGGTATACAGATACGCAGTATTTT. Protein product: CASSHAGYTDTQYF.

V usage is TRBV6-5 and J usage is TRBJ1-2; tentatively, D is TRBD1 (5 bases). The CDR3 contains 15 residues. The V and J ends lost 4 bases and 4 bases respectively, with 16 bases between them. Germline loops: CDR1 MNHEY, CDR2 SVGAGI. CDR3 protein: CASSSVREWSYGYTF. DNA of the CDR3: TGTGCCAGCAGTTCAGTCAGGGAATGGAGCTATGGCTACACCTTC.

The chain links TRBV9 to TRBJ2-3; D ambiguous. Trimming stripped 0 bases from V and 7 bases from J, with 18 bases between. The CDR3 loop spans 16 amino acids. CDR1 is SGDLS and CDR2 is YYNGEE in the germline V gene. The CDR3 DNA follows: TGTGCCAGCAGCGTAGAAGTGAAGCCCCCACTACATACGCAGTATTTT. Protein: CASSVEVKPPLHTQYF.

CDR3 sequence: CASSSRSSVSTDTQYF. As DNA, the CDR3 is TGTGCCAGTAGCAGTCGCTCTAGCGTCAGCACAGATACGCAGTATTTT. The chain uses TRBV19 and TRBJ2-3; tentatively, D is TRBD2 (6 bases). Per the germline V gene, CDR1 is LNHDA and CDR2 is SQIVND (reference sequence). Trimming removed 6 bases from V and 0 bases from J, with 16 bases in between. There are 16 residues in the CDR3.

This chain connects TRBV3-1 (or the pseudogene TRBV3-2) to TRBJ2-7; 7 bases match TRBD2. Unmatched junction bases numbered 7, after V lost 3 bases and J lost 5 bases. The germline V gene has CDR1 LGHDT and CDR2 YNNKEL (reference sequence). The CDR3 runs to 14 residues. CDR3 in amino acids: CASSQRGGSHEQYF. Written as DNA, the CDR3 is TGTGCCAGCAGCCAGCGCGGGGGAAGCCACGAGCAGTACTTC.

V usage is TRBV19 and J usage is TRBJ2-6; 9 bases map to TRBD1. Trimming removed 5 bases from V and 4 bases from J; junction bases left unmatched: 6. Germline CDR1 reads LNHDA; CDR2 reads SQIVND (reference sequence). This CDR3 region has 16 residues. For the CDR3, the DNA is TGTGCCAGTAGTGTCACAGGGGGCGCAGGGGCCAACGTCCTGACTTTC. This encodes CASSVTGGAGANVLTF.

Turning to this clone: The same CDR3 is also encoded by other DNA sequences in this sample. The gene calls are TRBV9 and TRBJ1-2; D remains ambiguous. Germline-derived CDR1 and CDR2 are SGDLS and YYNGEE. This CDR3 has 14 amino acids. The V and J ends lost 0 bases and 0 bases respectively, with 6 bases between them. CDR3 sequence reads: CASSVGSANYGYTF. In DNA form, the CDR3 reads TGTGCCAGCAGCGTAGGTAGTGCTAACTATGGCTACACCTTC. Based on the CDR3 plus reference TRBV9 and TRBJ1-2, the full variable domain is DSGVTQTPKHLITATGQRVTLRCSPRSGDLSVYWYQQSLDQGLQFLIQYYNGEERAKGNILERFSAQQFPDLHSELNLSSLELGDSALYFCASSVGSANYGYTFGSGTRLTVV.

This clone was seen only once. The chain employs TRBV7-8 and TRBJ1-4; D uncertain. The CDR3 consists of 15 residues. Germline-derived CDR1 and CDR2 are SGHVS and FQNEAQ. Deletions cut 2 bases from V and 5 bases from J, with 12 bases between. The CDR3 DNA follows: TGTGCCAGCAGCTTAACGAGCCCCCCGAATGAAAAACTGTTTTTT. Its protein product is CASSLTSPPNEKLFF.

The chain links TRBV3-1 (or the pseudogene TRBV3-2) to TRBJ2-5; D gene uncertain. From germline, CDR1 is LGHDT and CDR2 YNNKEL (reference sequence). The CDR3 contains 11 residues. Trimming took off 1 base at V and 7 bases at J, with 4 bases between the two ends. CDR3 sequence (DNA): TGTGCCAGCAGCCAAGGGAGGACCCAGTACTTC. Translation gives CASSQGRTQYF.

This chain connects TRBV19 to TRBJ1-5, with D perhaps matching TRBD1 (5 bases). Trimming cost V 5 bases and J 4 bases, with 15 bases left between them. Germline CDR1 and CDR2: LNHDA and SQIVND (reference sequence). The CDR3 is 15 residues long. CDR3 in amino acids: CASSFFLRGNQPQHF. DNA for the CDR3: TGTGCCAGTAGTTTCTTCCTACGGGGGAATCAGCCCCAGCATTTT.

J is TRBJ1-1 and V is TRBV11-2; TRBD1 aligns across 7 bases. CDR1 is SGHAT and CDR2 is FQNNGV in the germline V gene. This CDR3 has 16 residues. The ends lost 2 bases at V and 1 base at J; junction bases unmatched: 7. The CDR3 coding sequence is TGTGCCAGCAGCTTACATTTTAGGGGGCCGAACACTGAAGCTTTCTTT. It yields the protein CASSLHFRGPNTEAFF.

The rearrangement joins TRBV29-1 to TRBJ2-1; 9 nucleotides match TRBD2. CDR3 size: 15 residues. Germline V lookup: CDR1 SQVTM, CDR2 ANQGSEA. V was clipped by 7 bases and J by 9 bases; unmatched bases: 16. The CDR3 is CSAEAGLALTLEQFF. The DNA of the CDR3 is TGCAGCGCCGAGGCGGGACTAGCCCTGACACTTGAGCAGTTCTTC.

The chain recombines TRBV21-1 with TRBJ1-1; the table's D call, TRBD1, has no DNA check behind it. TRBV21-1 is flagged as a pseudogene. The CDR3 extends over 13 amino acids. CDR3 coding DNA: TGTGCCAGCAGCCCAGGCAGGGGGACTGAAGCTTTCTTT. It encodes CASSPGRGTEAFF.

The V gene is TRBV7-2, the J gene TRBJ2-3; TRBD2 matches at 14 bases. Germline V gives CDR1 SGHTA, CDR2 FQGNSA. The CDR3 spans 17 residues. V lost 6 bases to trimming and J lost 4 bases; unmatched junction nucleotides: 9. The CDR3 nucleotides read TGTGCCAGCAGTTATACGACTAGCGGGAGGGGCGCAGATACGCAGTATTTT. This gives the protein CASSYTTSGRGADTQYF. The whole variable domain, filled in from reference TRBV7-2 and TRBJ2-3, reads GAGVSQSPSNKVTEKGKDVELRCDPISGHTALYWYRQSLGQGLEFLIYFQGNSAPDKSGLPSDRFSAERTGGSVSTLTIQRTQQEDSAVYLCASSYTTSGRGADTQYFGPGTRLTVL.

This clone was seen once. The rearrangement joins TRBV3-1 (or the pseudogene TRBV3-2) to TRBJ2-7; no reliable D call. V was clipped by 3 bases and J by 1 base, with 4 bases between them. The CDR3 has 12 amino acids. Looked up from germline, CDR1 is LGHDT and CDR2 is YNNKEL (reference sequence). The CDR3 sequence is CASSHNSYEQYF. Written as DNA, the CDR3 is TGTGCCAGCAGCCATAATTCCTACGAGCAGTACTTC.

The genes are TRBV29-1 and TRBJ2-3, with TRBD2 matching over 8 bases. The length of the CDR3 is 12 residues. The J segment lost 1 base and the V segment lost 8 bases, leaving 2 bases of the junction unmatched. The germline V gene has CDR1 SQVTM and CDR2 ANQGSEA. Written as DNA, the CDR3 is TGCAGCCAAGCGGGGGGCACAGATACGCAGTATTTT. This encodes CSQAGGTDTQYF.

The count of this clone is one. The CDR3 spells CASSMETGSMNTEAFF. In nucleotides, the CDR3 is TGTGCCAGTAGTATGGAGACAGGGTCTATGAACACTGAAGCTTTCTTT. V usage is TRBV19 and J usage is TRBJ1-1, with TRBD1 identical over 7 bases. This CDR3 is 16 amino acids long. With 3 bases clipped from V and 0 bases from J, the junction kept 7 bases outside the gene matches. The germline V gene has CDR1 LNHDA and CDR2 SQIVND (reference sequence).

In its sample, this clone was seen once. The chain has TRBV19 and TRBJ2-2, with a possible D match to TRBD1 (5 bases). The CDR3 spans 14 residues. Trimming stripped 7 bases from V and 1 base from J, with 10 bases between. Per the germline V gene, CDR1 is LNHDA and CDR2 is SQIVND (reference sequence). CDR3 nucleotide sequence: TGTGCCAGTATGATAGGACAGAACACCGGGGAGCTGTTTTTT. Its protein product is CASMIGQNTGELFF.

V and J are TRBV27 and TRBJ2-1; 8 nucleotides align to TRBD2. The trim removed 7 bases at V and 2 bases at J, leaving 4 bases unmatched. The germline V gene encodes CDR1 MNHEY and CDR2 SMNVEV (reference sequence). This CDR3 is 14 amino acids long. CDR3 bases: TGTGCCAGCACTACTAGCGGACCCTACAATGAGCAGTTCTTC. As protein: CASTTSGPYNEQFF.

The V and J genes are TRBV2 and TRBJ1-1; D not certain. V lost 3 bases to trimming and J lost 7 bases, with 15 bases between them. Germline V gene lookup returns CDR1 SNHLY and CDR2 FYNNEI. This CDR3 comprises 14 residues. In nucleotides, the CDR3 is TGTGCCAGCAGTGATTGGAGGGAAGAGGGTGAAGCTTTCTTT. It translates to CASSDWREEGEAFF.

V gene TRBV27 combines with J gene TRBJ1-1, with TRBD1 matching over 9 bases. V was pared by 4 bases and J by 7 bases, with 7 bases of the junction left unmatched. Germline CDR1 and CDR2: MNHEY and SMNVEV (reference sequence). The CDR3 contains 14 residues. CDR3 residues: CASSSGTGFGEAFF. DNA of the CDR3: TGTGCCAGCAGTTCCGGGACAGGGTTCGGTGAAGCTTTCTTT.

CDR3 coding DNA: TGTGCCAGCAGCTTTACAGGGCGAAACTATGGCTACACCTTC. The encoded protein is CASSFTGRNYGYTF. The rearrangement uses TRBV11-2 and TRBJ1-2; a weak D match, TRBD1 (6 bases). V was clipped by 3 bases and J by 2 bases, with 10 bases between them. Germline V CDR1 and CDR2: SGHAT, FQNNGV. The CDR3 sequence is 14 residues long.

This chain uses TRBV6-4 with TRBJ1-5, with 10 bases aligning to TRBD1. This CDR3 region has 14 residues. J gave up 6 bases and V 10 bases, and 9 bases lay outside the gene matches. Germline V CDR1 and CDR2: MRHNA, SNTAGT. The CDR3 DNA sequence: TGTGCCAACCACCGGGGACAGGGGAGTCAGCCCCAGCATTTT. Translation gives CANHRGQGSQPQHF.

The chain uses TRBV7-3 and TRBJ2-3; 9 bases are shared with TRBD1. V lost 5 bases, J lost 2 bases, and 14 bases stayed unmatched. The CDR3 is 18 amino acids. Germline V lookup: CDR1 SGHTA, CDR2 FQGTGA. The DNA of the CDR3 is TGTGCCAGCAGCATGACCGGGACAGGGATACGGGTCACAGATACGCAGTATTTT. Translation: CASSMTGTGIRVTDTQYF.

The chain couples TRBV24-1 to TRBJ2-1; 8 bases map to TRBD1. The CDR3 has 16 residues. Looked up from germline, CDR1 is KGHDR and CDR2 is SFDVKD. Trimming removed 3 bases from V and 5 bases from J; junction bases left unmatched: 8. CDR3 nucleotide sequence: TGTGCCACCAGTGATATCAGGGGGCGCCGGGACAATGAGCAGTTCTTC. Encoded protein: CATSDIRGRRDNEQFF.